This T cell receptor (beta chain) was captured by sequencing in a study of T cell repertoires in cytomegalovirus infection. This clonotype appeared a few times. The antigen remains undetermined. MiXCR was run by TCRdb on the reads, yielding one entry per CDR3 protein. This table holds about 350,000 distinct CDR3 sequences, about 35% found once. The starting material was cultured PBMCs, obtained from culture after CMV antigen stimulation. The TCR sequence derives from a human donor in good health (CMV status not recorded). Some clones in this sample may be carry-over from other donors' samples.

Written as DNA, the CDR3 is TGTGCCAGCAGCTTAGCGACGTTTTTGGGGGATAAGAACACTGAAGCTTTCTTT. Protein: CASSLATFLGDKNTEAFF. The chain couples TRBV7-8 to TRBJ1-1; D is perhaps TRBD1 (5 bases). The germline V and J ends were trimmed by 0 bases and 1 base, with 18 bases remaining between them. The CDR3 has 18 amino acids. The germline V gene encodes CDR1 SGHVS and CDR2 FQNEAQ.